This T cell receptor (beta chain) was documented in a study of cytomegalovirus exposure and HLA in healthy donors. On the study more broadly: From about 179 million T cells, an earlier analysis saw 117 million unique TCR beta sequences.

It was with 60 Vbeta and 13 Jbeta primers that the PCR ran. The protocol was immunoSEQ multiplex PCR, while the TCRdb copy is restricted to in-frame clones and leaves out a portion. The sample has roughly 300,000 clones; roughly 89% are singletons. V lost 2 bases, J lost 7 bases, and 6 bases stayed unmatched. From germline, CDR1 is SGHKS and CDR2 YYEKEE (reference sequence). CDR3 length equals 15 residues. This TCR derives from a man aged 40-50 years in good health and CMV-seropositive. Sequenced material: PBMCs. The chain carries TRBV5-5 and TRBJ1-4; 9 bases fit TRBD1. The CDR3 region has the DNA TGTGCCAGCAGCTTAAGGGACAGGGAAAGTGAAAAACTGTTTTTT. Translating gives CASSLRDRESEKLFF.